The T cell receptor beta chain described here comes from a study of shared clonotypes between healthy human individuals. Sorted-subset replicate PCR reactions contained approximately 190 ng DNA, corresponding to about 30,000 T cell genomes. TCRdb keeps only in-frame clones here, not all; method: immunoSEQ multiplex PCR. The data contain about 2.4 million clones, 90% to 95% of them seen just once; the ten biggest clones take up approximately 0.35%. About this clone itself: The same CDR3 can be traced to other DNA sequences in this sample.

The sample comprised naive CD4+ T cells from PBMCs. Subset indicated: CD45RA+ positively selected. This sequence was found in a man between 18 and 29 years old in good health. Some clones in this sample may be carry-over from other donors' samples.

The CDR3 coding sequence is TGTGCCAGCAGCTTAGCTAGCTCCTACAATGAGCAGTTCTTC. The encoded protein is CASSLASSYNEQFF. This rearrangement joins TRBV7-2 to TRBJ2-1; the D is unclear. CDR1 and CDR2 from the germline V gene are SGHTA and FQGNSA. This CDR3 is 14 amino acids long. The V end was cut by 0 bases, the J end by 0 bases, with 3 bases between.